This is a list of T cell receptor beta chains from one sample in a study of OX40 agonist ivuxolimab in advanced cancers. The protocol was immunoSEQ multiplex PCR, while the TCRdb copy is restricted to in-frame clones and leaves out a portion. The data contain 60,000 to 65,000 clones, about 88% of them singletons. Sample: CD4+ or CD8+ T cells sorted from blood, taken in a trial of the OX40 agonist ivuxolimab. These receptors were obtained from an adult with an advanced solid tumor such as melanoma, head and neck, liver or kidney cancer. CDR3s include the opening cysteine and the closing phenylalanine or tryptophan. Fields, in order: V gene, clone size, D gene, J gene, CDR3 DNA, CDR3 protein. The D gene is left open where the match is weak. Size is stated for part of the rows, as once, few or many counts, or as a class when the clone is expanded.

>TRBV10-3|.|.|TRBJ1-4
TGTGCCATCAGTGTAGGGGGGACTAATGAAAAACTGTTTTTT
CAISVGGTNEKLFF
>TRBV7-2|.|.|TRBJ2-7
TGTGCCAGCAGCTTAGGGGGACTCCGAGCCTACGAGCAGTACTTC
CASSLGGLRAYEQYF
>TRBV7-8|few|.|TRBJ1-5
TGTGCCAGCAGCTTAGTCCGGGGCCTCCGGAGCAATCAGCCCCAGCATTTT
CASSLVRGLRSNQPQHF
>TRBV28|.|TRBD2|TRBJ2-1
TGTGCCAGCAGTTTTATAGTACTAGCGGGAGTCTACAATGAGCAGTTCTTC
CASSFIVLAGVYNEQFF
>TRBV6-5|.|TRBD1|TRBJ1-2
TGTGCCAGCAAGGCAGGGGGGGGCTATGGCTACACCTTC
CASKAGGGYGYTF
>TRBV29-1|.|TRBD1|TRBJ2-5
TGCAGCGTTTCGGACAGGGAGTACCAAGAGACCCAGTACTTC
CSVSDREYQETQYF
>TRBV7-9|few|TRBD2|TRBJ2-1
TGTGCCAGCAGCTTAGTGGGACTAGCGGGGGGGTTATACAATGAGCAGTTCTTC
CASSLVGLAGGLYNEQFF
>TRBV13|.|TRBD1|TRBJ1-3
TGTGCCAGCAGCCCGACAGGGAGGTCTGGAAACACCATATATTTT
CASSPTGRSGNTIYF
>TRBV9|.|.|TRBJ1-1
TGTGCCAGCAGCGTAGCGTCGCACAACACTGAAGCTTTCTTT
CASSVASHNTEAFF
>TRBV7-3|.|TRBD2|TRBJ2-3
TGTGCCAGCAGCCTAATAGCGGGGGAAGCAGATACGCAGTATTTT
CASSLIAGEADTQYF
>TRBV7-9|.|.|TRBJ1-6
TGTGCCAGCAGCTTAGTATCGGGGGCCACTTCACCCCTCCACTTT
CASSLVSGATSPLHF
>TRBV15|.|.|TRBJ2-7
TGTGCCACCAGCAGAGATAAGGGAACCGGACGGAAGAAGTACTTC
CATSRDKGTGRKKYF
>TRBV19|.|.|TRBJ1-6
TGTGCCAGTAGTATAGATCAGGTGCGAAATTCACCCCTCCACTTT
CASSIDQVRNSPLHF
>TRBV9|.|TRBD2|TRBJ2-1
TGTGCCAGCAGCGCGACTTGGACTAGCGGGAGAACGCGGCGTTACAATGAGCAGTTCTTC
CASSATWTSGRTRRYNEQFF
>TRBV28|.|.|TRBJ2-3
TGTGCCAGCAGTTTGGCTGGCGCAGATACGCAGTATTTT
CASSLAGADTQYF
>TRBV6-6|.|TRBD1|TRBJ2-7
TGTGCCAGCCGGGACAGGACCTACGAGCAGTACTTC
CASRDRTYEQYF
>TRBV7-2|.|TRBD2|TRBJ2-1
TGTGCCAGCAGCCCGAAGGGGACTAGCGGGAGCAATGAGCAGTTCTTC
CASSPKGTSGSNEQFF
>TRBV28|once|.|TRBJ2-7
TGTGCCAGCCACTCATGGGCAGAGTCTTACGAGCAGTACTTC
CASHSWAESYEQYF
>TRBV2|.|.|TRBJ2-2
TGTGCCAGCAGTGAGTATGTAGCGGCAAACACCGGGGAGCTGTTTTTT
CASSEYVAANTGELFF
>TRBV7-6|.|.|TRBJ2-3
TGTGCCAGCAGCTTAGACAGGGTGAGGACAGATACGCAGTATTTT
CASSLDRVRTDTQYF
>TRBV19|.|.|TRBJ2-1
TGTGCCAGTATCCGAGAGCCTGGGGGCTCCTACAATGAGCAGTTCTTC
CASIREPGGSYNEQFF
>TRBV28|.|.|TRBJ1-2
TGTGCCAGCAGATTAGGGGGGGGTGTCTATGGCTACACCTTC
CASRLGGGVYGYTF
>TRBV6-6|.|.|TRBJ2-7
TGTGCCAGCGGGGGGATCGAGCAGTACTTC
CASGGIEQYF
>TRBV19|.|TRBD1|TRBJ2-7
TGTGCCAGTAGTACATACGACAGGGGCGTTTCCTACGAGCAGTACTTC
CASSTYDRGVSYEQYF
>TRBV7-3|once|TRBD2|TRBJ2-2
TGTGCCAGCAGGCAGGCGGGAGCCGGGGAGCTGTTTTTT
CASRQAGAGELFF
>TRBV7-2|once|TRBD2|TRBJ2-3
TGTGCCAGCAGCTCTGGACTAGCGGGCCTCCTCCAGTATTTT
CASSSGLAGLLQYF
>TRBV5-5|once|.|TRBJ2-3
TGTGCCAGCAGCTTGGGACTACACACAGATACGCAGTATTTT
CASSLGLHTDTQYF
>TRBV29-1|.|.|TRBJ2-3
TGCAGCGTTGAGAAAGGGAGCACAGATACGCAGTATTTT
CSVEKGSTDTQYF
>TRBV5-1|.|.|TRBJ1-1
TGCGCCAGCAGCTTGGATGTACAAGCCGTCTCGTCGATCGCTGAAGCTTTCTTT
CASSLDVQAVSSIAEAFF
>TRBV5-1|.|.|TRBJ1-3
TGCGCCAGCAGCTTAATTCGAGGGGGGCAATCTGGAAACACCATATATTTT
CASSLIRGGQSGNTIYF
>TRBV7-9|.|.|TRBJ1-4
TGTGCCAGCAGCTTAGTGTCTCCTCGGGAAAAACTGTTTTTT
CASSLVSPREKLFF
>TRBV5-4|.|TRBD1|TRBJ2-3
TGTGCCAGCAGCTCGGGACAGGGGGAGGATACGCAGTATTTT
CASSSGQGEDTQYF
>TRBV29-1|.|.|TRBJ2-2
TGCAGCGGGGGGGCTAACGGGGAGCTGTTTTTT
CSGGANGELFF
>TRBV20-1|.|.|TRBJ2-7
TGCAGTGCTAGGAACGAGCAGTACTTC
CSARNEQYF
>TRBV6-4|.|.|TRBJ2-2
TGTGCCAGCAGTGTGAGCACGGCGAACACCGGGGAGCTGTTTTTT
CASSVSTANTGELFF
>TRBV4-1|.|.|TRBJ1-4
TGCGCCAGCAGCCAAGTTTTAAAGTTAGAGGGAAAACTGTTTTTT
CASSQVLKLEGKLFF
>TRBV14|.|.|TRBJ2-1
TGTGCCAGCAGCCAGTTACCAGGAGATTACAATGAGCAGTTCTTC
CASSQLPGDYNEQFF
>TRBV7-8|.|TRBD2|TRBJ2-1
TGTGCCAGCAGCTTAGGGACTAGCGGGAGGATTGAAAATGAGCAGTTCTTC
CASSLGTSGRIENEQFF
>TRBV2|.|TRBD1|TRBJ1-2
TGTGCCAGCAGTGTCGACAGGGTTCTTGGCTACACCTTC
CASSVDRVLGYTF
>TRBV2|once|TRBD1|TRBJ1-1
TGTGCCAGCATCCGACAGGGAACCGCCGCTCATGAAGCTTTCTTT
CASIRQGTAAHEAFF
>TRBV6-6|.|.|TRBJ1-4
TGTGCCAGCAGTTCGGAGGGCCTCGCTAATGAAAAACTGTTTTTT
CASSSEGLANEKLFF
>TRBV7-9|.|.|TRBJ2-1
TGTGCCAGCAGCGCATCCCGGGAGTCTTACAATGAGCAGTTCTTC
CASSASRESYNEQFF
>TRBV2|.|TRBD2|TRBJ2-2
TGTGCCAGCAGTGCCCAGCGGGGGGGGAACACCGGGGAGCTGTTTTTT
CASSAQRGGNTGELFF
>TRBV6-6|.|TRBD1|TRBJ1-3
TGTGCCAGCAGGAGACAGGGGAACACCATATATTTT
CASRRQGNTIYF
>TRBV28|.|.|TRBJ2-1
TGTGCCAGCAGTTTGACACTGGGCTCCTACAATGAGCAGTTCTTC
CASSLTLGSYNEQFF
>TRBV5-1|.|.|TRBJ2-1
TGCGCCAGCAGCGCGCAGGGTTACAATGAGCAGTTCTTC
CASSAQGYNEQFF
>TRBV15|.|.|TRBJ2-2
TGTGCCACCAGCAGAGCAACGGGAGTTGGAACCGGGGAGCTGTTTTTT
CATSRATGVGTGELFF
>TRBV15|.|TRBD2|TRBJ2-5
TGTGCCACCAGCAGAGACGGGGGAGGGTTAGAGACCCAGTACTTC
CATSRDGGGLETQYF
>TRBV7-2|.|.|TRBJ1-5
TGTGCCAGCAGCTTAGGATGGATTCAGCCCCAGCATTTT
CASSLGWIQPQHF
>TRBV29-1|once|.|TRBJ2-1
TGCAGCGTTGGTCACTTCCCTAGCATAGAATCCTACAATGAGCAGTTCTTC
CSVGHFPSIESYNEQFF
>TRBV5-4|once|.|TRBJ1-2
TGTGCCAGCATCGCGTATGGTCGTGATGGCTACACCTTC
CASIAYGRDGYTF
>TRBV19|.|.|TRBJ1-5
TGTGCCAGTAGTCTGGAGCAGGGTGTACAGCCCCAGCATTTT
CASSLEQGVQPQHF
>TRBV5-6|.|.|TRBJ2-5
TGTGCCAGCAGCAGATGGGACGCAAGCCAAGAGACCCAGTACTTC
CASSRWDASQETQYF
>TRBV19|.|TRBD2|TRBJ2-5
TGTGCCAGTAGTAGGTCGGCGGGGGGAGGAGAGACCCAGTACTTC
CASSRSAGGGETQYF
>TRBV6-6|.|.|TRBJ1-1
TGTGCCAGCTCCCGGGAGGAACGCACTGAAGCTTTCTTT
CASSREERTEAFF